One sample yielded the 14 T cell receptor beta chains listed below, sequenced in a study of OX40 agonist ivuxolimab in advanced cancers. Generated by immunoSEQ multiplex PCR, the TCRdb table keeps only in-frame clones and is missing some. The table includes tens of thousands of clones, 90% to 95% detected once. The source material was CD4+ or CD8+ T cells sorted from blood, sampled in a trial of the OX40 agonist ivuxolimab. These receptors came from an adult with an advanced solid tumor such as melanoma, head and neck, liver or kidney cancer.

This chain joins TRBV7-6 and TRBJ1-1; a possible D gene is TRBD1 (5 bases). V dropped 4 bases and J dropped 1 base, with 7 bases sitting between them. This CDR3 has 13 amino acids. The germline V gene encodes CDR1 SGHVS and CDR2 FNYEAQ. The CDR3 loop reads CASSSTENTEAFF. CDR3 bases: TGTGCCAGCAGCTCGACAGAGAACACTGAAGCTTTCTTT. Full variable domain (outside the CDR3, taken from reference TRBV7-6 and TRBJ1-1): GAGVSQSPRYKVTKRGQDVALRCDPISGHVSLYWYRQALGQGPEFLTYFNYEAQQDKSGLPNDRFSAERPEGSISTLTIQRTEQRDSAMYRCASSSTENTEAFFGQGTRLTVV.

The J gene is TRBJ2-5, the V gene TRBV27; D may be TRBD1 (6 bases). The germline CDR1 and CDR2 sequences are MNHEY and SMNVEV (reference sequence). The V end lost 6 bases, the J end lost 3 bases, and 17 bases lay between the germline ends. The CDR3 contains 15 residues. This chain's CDR3 is CASSPYSGTKETQYF. CDR3 in DNA: TGTGCCAGCAGCCCATACTCCGGGACAAAAGAGACCCAGTACTTC.

The chain joins TRBV4-1 to TRBJ2-7; D may be TRBD1 (6 bases). The CDR3 loop spans 14 amino acids. Germline V gene data show CDR1 as MGHRA and CDR2 as YSYEKL. Trimming removed 0 bases at V and 4 bases at J, with 10 bases between. The CDR3 reads CASSQEQGWYEQYF. CDR3 nucleotide sequence: TGCGCCAGCAGCCAAGAACAGGGTTGGTACGAGCAGTACTTC.

The V gene is TRBV6-1, the J gene TRBJ2-5; 11 bases fit TRBD2. V gave up 3 bases and J gave up 2 bases; unmatched junction bases: 5. Germline V gives CDR1 MNHNS, CDR2 SASEGT. The CDR3 runs to 16 residues. The CDR3 loop reads CASSELAGGPQETQYF. The CDR3 nucleotides are TGTGCCAGCAGTGAGCTAGCGGGGGGACCTCAAGAGACCCAGTACTTC.

This clone showed up just once. V usage is TRBV11-2 and J usage is TRBJ2-2; unclear D gene. The V end was cut by 1 base, the J end by 4 bases, with 22 bases between. Germline V gene lookup returns CDR1 SGHAT and CDR2 FQNNGV. CDR3 length: 19 residues. This CDR3 reads CASSLVFYPSRGLTGELFF. CDR3 sequence (DNA): TGTGCCAGCAGCTTAGTGTTTTATCCCAGTCGTGGGCTCACCGGGGAGCTGTTTTTT.

This clone was seen once. The V gene is TRBV20-1, the J gene TRBJ2-1; D is unresolved. This CDR3 has 10 residues. Deletions cut 7 bases from V and 5 bases from J, with 6 bases between. CDR1 and CDR2 (germline): DFQATT, SNEGSKA (reference sequence). CDR3 in DNA: TGCAGTGGAGACGACAATGAGCAGTTCTTC. Amino acids: CSGDDNEQFF.

This clone has only one observation. The genes are TRBV7-8 and TRBJ1-1, with D hard to call. V was cut by 5 bases and J by 8 bases, with 9 bases left in between. The germline gives CDR1 SGHVS, CDR2 FQNEAQ. The CDR3 has 11 residues. The CDR3 is CASSLTAEAFF. DNA for the CDR3: TGTGCCAGCAGCCTAACGGCGGAAGCTTTCTTT.

The rearrangement uses TRBV6-5 and TRBJ2-7; no clear D gene. Germline V gene data show CDR1 as MNHEY and CDR2 as SVGAGI. The V and J ends lost 5 bases and 3 bases respectively, with 8 bases between them. This CDR3 comprises 12 residues. Written as DNA, the CDR3 is TGTGCCAGCAGTCGAGACAACTACGAGCAGTACTTC. Its protein is CASSRDNYEQYF.

The rearrangement joins TRBV27 to TRBJ2-3; a weak D match, TRBD2 (5 bases). V was clipped by 5 bases and J by 2 bases, with 11 bases between them. This CDR3 has 14 amino acids. Germline CDR1 reads MNHEY; CDR2 reads SMNVEV (reference sequence). The CDR3 DNA reads as TGTGCCAGCAGTCTCGGACTTTACACAGATACGCAGTATTTT. Amino acid sequence: CASSLGLYTDTQYF.

The V gene is TRBV9, the J gene TRBJ2-2, with TRBD2 as a possible D gene (6 bases). Deletions cut 2 bases from V and 7 bases from J, with 6 bases between. The CDR3 runs to 12 residues. CDR1 SGDLS and CDR2 YYNGEE come from the germline V gene. For the CDR3, the DNA is TGTGCCAGCAGCGTGGGACTCGGGGAGCTGTTTTTT. It specifies CASSVGLGELFF. Drawing the rest from reference TRBV9 and TRBJ2-2, the complete variable domain is DSGVTQTPKHLITATGQRVTLRCSPRSGDLSVYWYQQSLDQGLQFLIQYYNGEERAKGNILERFSAQQFPDLHSELNLSSLELGDSALYFCASSVGLGELFFGEGSRLTVL.

V usage is TRBV7-2 and J usage is TRBJ2-7, with 8 bases matching TRBD2. There are 17 residues in the CDR3. The J segment lost 4 bases and the V segment lost 5 bases, leaving 16 bases of the junction unmatched. Germline CDR1 reads SGHTA; CDR2 reads FQGNSA. The CDR3 loop is CASSPGGEGLVRYEQYF. Here the CDR3 DNA reads TGTGCCAGCAGCCCCGGGGGGGAGGGCCTTGTTCGTTACGAGCAGTACTTC.

This clone is a singleton in its sample. In DNA, the CDR3 is TGTGCCAGCAGCCCAATATCTCAGGGGGCGGGTTTCAATCAGCCCCAGCATTTT. Residues: CASSPISQGAGFNQPQHF. The genes are TRBV27 and TRBJ1-5, with 8 positions matching TRBD1. The CDR3 runs 18 residues. V gave up 6 bases and J gave up 3 bases; unmatched junction bases: 16. Germline assignment: CDR1 MNHEY and CDR2 SMNVEV (reference sequence).

The chain couples TRBV6-6 to TRBJ1-2, with D perhaps matching TRBD1 (5 bases). Germline V gives CDR1 MNHNY, CDR2 SVGAGI (reference sequence). The CDR3 loop spans 14 amino acids. V lost 6 bases and J lost 4, with 15 bases in between. As DNA, the CDR3 is TGTGCCAGCAGAGCGGGGGGGGAGATCTATGGCTACACCTTC. This translates into CASRAGGEIYGYTF.

J is TRBJ1-2 and V is TRBV6-5, with D tentatively TRBD1 (6 bases). Trimming took 4 bases from V and 2 from J, leaving 17 bases between them. CDR1 and CDR2 from the germline V gene are MNHEY and SVGAGI. The CDR3 extends over 16 amino acids. The CDR3 bases are TGTGCCAGCAGTTTACTACCGGGACACCTAAACTATGGCTACACCTTC. As protein: CASSLLPGHLNYGYTF.